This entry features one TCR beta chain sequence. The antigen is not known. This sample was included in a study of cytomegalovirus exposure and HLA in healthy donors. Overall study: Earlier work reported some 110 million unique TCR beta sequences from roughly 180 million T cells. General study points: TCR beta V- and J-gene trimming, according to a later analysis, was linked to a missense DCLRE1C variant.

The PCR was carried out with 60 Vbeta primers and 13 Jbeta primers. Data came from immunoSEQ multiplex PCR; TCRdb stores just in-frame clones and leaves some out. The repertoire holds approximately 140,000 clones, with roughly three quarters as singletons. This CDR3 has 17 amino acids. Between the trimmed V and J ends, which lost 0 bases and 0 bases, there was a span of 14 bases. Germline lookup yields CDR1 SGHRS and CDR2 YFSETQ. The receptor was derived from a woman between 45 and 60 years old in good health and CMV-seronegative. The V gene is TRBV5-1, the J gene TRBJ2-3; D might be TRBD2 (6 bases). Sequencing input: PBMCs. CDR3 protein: CASSLEGGARSTDTQYF. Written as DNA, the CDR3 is TGCGCCAGCAGCTTGGAAGGAGGGGCCCGAAGCACAGATACGCAGTATTTT.